The following is a TCR beta chain sequence with its context. Authors' data handling: For nucleated cells, counts were estimated from reference gene primer amplification. The repertoire was sequenced with immunoSEQ multiplex PCR; TCRdb's copy has only in-frame clones and lacks some. The V and J calls and clone size come from that table; D and trimming were worked out from the DNA. The sample consists of around 60,000 clones, about 92% of them appearing once. The data were taken from a study of blood T cell repertoires in COVID-19. Overall study context: Samples representing acute and convalescent COVID-19 were sourced from the United States, Italy and Spain.

The CDR3 sequence is 15 residues long. Germline CDR1 SNHLY, CDR2 FYNNEI. V lost 4 bases and J lost 6; bases outside the gene matches: 9. Sequenced material: peripheral blood. The chain combines TRBV2 with TRBJ2-1, with 7 bases identical to TRBD2. The receptor comes from a man aged 45-65 years with active COVID-19. The CDR3 nucleotides read TGTGCCAGCAGTGTGACTAGCCGGGTGGGCAATGAGCAGTTCTTC. This sequence encodes CASSVTSRVGNEQFF. The entire variable domain, with the rest obtained from reference TRBV2 and TRBJ2-1, is as follows: EPEVTQTPSHQVTQMGQEVILRCVPISNHLYFYWYRQILGQKVEFLVSFYNNEISEKSEIFDDQFSVERPDGSNFTLKIRSTKLEDSAMYFCASSVTSRVGNEQFFGPGTRLTVL.